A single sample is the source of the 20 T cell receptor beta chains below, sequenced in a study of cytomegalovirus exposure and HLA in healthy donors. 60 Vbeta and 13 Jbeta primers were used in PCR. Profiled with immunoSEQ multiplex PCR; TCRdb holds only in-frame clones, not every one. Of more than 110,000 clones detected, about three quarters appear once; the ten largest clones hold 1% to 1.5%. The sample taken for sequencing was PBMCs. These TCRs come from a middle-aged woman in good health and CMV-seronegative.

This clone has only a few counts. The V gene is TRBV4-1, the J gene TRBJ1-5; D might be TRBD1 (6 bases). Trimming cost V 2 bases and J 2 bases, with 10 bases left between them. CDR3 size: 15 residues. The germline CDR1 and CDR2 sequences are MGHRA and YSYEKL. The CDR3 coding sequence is TGCGCCAGCAGCCAACTACAGGGAGGCAATCAGCCCCAGCATTTT. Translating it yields CASSQLQGGNQPQHF.

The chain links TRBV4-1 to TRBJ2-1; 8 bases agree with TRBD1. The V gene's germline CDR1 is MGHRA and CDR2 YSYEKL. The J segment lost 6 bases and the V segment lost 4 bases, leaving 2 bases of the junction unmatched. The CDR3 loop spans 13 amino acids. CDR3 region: CASSRTGLNEQFF. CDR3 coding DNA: TGCGCCAGCAGCCGGACAGGGCTCAATGAGCAGTTCTTC.

In nucleotides, the CDR3 is TGTGCCAGCAGCTTGGGGCAACTAAGTGAAAAACTGTTTTTT. It translates to CASSLGQLSEKLFF. The V and J genes are TRBV11-2 and TRBJ1-4, with D maybe TRBD1 (5 bases). V was shortened by 3 bases and J by 7 bases, with 12 bases between the two germline ends. Germline values: CDR1 SGHAT, CDR2 FQNNGV. This CDR3 has 14 amino acids.

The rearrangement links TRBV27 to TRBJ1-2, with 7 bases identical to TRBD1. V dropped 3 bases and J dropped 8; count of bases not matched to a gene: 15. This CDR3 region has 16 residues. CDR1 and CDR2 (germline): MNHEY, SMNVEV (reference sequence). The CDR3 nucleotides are TGTGCCAGCAGTTTCCTCTCCTCGGGGGCAGGGGGGGGCTACACCTTC. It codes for CASSFLSSGAGGGYTF.

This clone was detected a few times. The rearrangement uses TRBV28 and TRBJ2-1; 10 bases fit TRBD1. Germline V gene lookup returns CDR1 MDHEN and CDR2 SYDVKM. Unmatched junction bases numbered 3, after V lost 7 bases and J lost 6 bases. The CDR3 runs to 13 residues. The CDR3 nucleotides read TGTGCCAGCACCCGGACAGGGGGCAATGAGCAGTTCTTC. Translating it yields CASTRTGGNEQFF. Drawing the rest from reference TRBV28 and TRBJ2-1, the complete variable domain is DVKVTQSSRYLVKRTGEKVFLECVQDMDHENMFWYRQDPGLGLRLIYFSYDVKMKEKGDIPEGYSVSREKKERFSLILESASTNQTSMYLCASTRTGGNEQFFGPGTRLTVL.

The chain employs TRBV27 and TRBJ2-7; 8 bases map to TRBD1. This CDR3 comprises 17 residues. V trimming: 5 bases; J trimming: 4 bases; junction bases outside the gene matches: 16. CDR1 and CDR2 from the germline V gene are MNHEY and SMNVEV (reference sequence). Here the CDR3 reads CASSPSRGWTGQYEQYF. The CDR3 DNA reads TGTGCCAGCAGTCCGAGTCGAGGGTGGACAGGGCAGTACGAGCAGTACTTC.

The CDR3 reads CASSFRQGTNTEAFF. In nucleotides, the CDR3 is TGTGCCAGCAGCTTCCGACAGGGGACGAACACTGAAGCTTTCTTT. The chain links TRBV7-2 to TRBJ1-1; 8 nucleotides agree with TRBD1. V trimming: 3 bases; J trimming: 1 base; junction bases outside the gene matches: 4. Germline V gene data show CDR1 as SGHTA and CDR2 as FQGNSA. The CDR3 is made up of 15 amino acids.

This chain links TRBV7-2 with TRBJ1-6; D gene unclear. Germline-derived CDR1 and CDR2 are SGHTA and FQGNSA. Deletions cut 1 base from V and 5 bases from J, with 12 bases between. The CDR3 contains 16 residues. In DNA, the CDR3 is TGTGCCAGCAGCTTAGGCCGCCGGGAAAATAATTCACCCCTCCACTTT. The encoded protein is CASSLGRRENNSPLHF.

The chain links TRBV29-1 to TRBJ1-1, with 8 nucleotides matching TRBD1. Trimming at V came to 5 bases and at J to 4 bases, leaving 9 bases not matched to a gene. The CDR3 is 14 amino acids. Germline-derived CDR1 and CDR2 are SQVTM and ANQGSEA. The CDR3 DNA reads TGCAGCGTTACGGGACAGGTCAGCTCCACTGAAGCTTTCTTT. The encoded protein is CSVTGQVSSTEAFF.

The CDR3 region is CASSATRGGNNEQFF. CDR3 in DNA: TGTGCCAGCAGCGCCACACGGGGGGGGAATAATGAGCAGTTCTTC. The genes are TRBV7-6 and TRBJ2-1; TRBD2 matches at 8 bases. The CDR3 totals 15 residues. Trimming took 5 bases from V and 7 from J; bases not matched to a gene: 10. The germline gives CDR1 SGHVS, CDR2 FNYEAQ.

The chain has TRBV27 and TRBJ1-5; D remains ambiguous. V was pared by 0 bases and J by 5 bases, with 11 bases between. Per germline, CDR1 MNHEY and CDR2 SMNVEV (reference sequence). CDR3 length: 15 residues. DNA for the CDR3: TGTGCCAGCAGTTTATCCGGGGTACCGTATCAGCCCCAGCATTTT. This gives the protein CASSLSGVPYQPQHF.

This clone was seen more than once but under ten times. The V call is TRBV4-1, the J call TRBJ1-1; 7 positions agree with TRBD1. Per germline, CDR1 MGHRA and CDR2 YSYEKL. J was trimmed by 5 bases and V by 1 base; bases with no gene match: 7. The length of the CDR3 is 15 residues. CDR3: CASSQARQGKTEAFF. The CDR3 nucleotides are TGCGCCAGCAGCCAAGCCCGACAGGGTAAAACTGAAGCTTTCTTT.

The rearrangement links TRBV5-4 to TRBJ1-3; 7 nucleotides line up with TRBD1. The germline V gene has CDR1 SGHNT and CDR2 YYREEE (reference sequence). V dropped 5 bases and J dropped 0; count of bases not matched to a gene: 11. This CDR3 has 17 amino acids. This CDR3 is CASSSGTATLSGNTIYF. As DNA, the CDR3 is TGTGCCAGCAGTTCCGGGACAGCCACTCTCTCTGGAAACACCATATATTTT.

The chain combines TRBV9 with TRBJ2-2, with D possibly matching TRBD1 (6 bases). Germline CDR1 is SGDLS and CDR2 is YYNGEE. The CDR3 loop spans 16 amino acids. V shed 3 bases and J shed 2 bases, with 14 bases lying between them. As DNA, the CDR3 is TGTGCCAGCAGCGCATCAGGGGAATTAAACACCGGGGAGCTGTTTTTT. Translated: CASSASGELNTGELFF.

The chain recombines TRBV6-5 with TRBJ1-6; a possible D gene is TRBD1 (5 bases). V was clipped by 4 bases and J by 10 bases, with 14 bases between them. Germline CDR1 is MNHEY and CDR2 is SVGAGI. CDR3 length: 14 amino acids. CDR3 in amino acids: CASSSAGSGSPLHF. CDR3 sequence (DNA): TGTGCCAGCAGTTCCGCAGGTTCAGGGTCACCCCTCCACTTT.

In nucleotides, the CDR3 is TGTGCCAGTAGGACCTTAACAGGGCTTGCAGATACGCAGTATTTT. Encoded protein: CASRTLTGLADTQYF. The rearrangement joins TRBV19 to TRBJ2-3; a weak D match, TRBD1 (6 bases). The CDR3 is 15 residues long. Trimming removed 6 bases at V and 4 bases at J, with 17 bases between. From germline, CDR1 is LNHDA and CDR2 SQIVND (reference sequence).

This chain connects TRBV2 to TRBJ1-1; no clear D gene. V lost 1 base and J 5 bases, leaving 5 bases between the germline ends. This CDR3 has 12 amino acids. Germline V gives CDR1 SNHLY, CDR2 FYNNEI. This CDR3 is CASSEGRTEAFF. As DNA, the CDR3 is TGTGCCAGCAGTGAAGGCAGGACTGAAGCTTTCTTT.

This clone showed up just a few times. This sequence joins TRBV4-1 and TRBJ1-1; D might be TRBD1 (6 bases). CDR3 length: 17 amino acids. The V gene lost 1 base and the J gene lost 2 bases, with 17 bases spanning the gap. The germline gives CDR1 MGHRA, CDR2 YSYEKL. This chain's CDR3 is CASSQGPQGFSNTEAFF. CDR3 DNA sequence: TGCGCCAGCAGCCAAGGGCCTCAGGGGTTTAGTAACACTGAAGCTTTCTTT.

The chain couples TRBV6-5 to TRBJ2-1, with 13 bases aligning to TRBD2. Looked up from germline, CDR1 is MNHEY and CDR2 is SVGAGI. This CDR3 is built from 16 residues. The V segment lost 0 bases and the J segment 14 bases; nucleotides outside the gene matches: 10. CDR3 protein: CASSYSRTSGGPPKFF. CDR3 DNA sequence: TGTGCCAGCAGTTACTCCAGGACTAGCGGGGGCCCGCCTAAGTTCTTC.

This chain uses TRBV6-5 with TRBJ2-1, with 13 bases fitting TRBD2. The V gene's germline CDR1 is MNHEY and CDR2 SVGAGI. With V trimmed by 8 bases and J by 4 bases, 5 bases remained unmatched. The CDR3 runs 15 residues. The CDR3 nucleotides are TGTGCCAGCGGGACTAGCGGGGTGAGATACAATGAGCAGTTCTTC. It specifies CASGTSGVRYNEQFF.